The 24 T cell receptor beta chains given below trace back to one sample, sequenced in a study of Ad26.COV2.S vaccination and SARS-CoV-2 variants. Treatment: around 19 received Ad26.COV2.S at low or high dose, single or two shots; roughly five received placebo; per-sample allocation not given. Samples analyzed were those drawn on day 63 after the first vaccine or placebo injection. Produced via immunoSEQ multiplex PCR; TCRdb's table is partial and in-frame only. The sample contains roughly 500,000 clones, 75% to 90% of which appear only once. This material consisted of peripheral blood, taken in a trial of Ad26.COV2.S vaccine versus placebo. Receptor source: a person between 18 and 65 years old who received the Ad26.COV2.S COVID-19 vaccine or a placebo.

The V gene is TRBV7-9, the J gene TRBJ2-2; D remains unclear. The CDR3 totals 14 residues. V lost 2 bases and J lost 0, with 4 bases in between. In germline, CDR1 is SEHNR, CDR2 FQNEAQ (reference sequence). CDR3 amino acids: CASSLQTNTGELFF. The CDR3 coding sequence is TGTGCCAGCAGCTTACAGACGAACACCGGGGAGCTGTTTTTT.

To note about this clone: A much larger clonotype is one base distant, so this may be a read error. This same CDR3 is encoded by further DNA sequences in the sample. This chain joins TRBV19 and TRBJ1-1; a possible D gene is TRBD1 (5 bases). The CDR3 consists of 13 residues. The V gene's germline CDR1 is LNHDA and CDR2 SQIVND (reference sequence). The V gene lost 3 bases and the J gene lost 1 base, with 6 bases spanning the gap. The CDR3 reads CASSIQGNTEAFF. The CDR3 DNA reads as TGTGCCAGTAGTATCCAGGGGAACACTGAAGCTTTCTTT.

The V gene is TRBV3-1 (or the pseudogene TRBV3-2), the J gene TRBJ1-4; D remains ambiguous. The ends were cut back, 3 bases at V and 4 bases at J, with 15 bases in the middle. There are 16 residues in the CDR3. The germline V gene encodes CDR1 LGHDT and CDR2 YNNKEL (reference sequence). The CDR3 DNA is TGTGCCAGCAGCCAGGCCGGCGGCGGGATTAATGAAAAACTGTTTTTT. It yields the protein CASSQAGGGINEKLFF.

CDR3 DNA: TGCAGTGCTAGTGAGTCTGCTGGAAACACCATATATTTT. Translating gives CSASESAGNTIYF. J is TRBJ1-3 and V is TRBV20-1; D not certain. This CDR3 contains 13 residues. V dropped 3 bases and J dropped 2 bases, with 8 bases sitting between them. The germline V gene has CDR1 DFQATT and CDR2 SNEGSKA (reference sequence).

The chain uses TRBV7-9 and TRBJ1-4; 7 bases are shared with TRBD1. Germline loops: CDR1 SEHNR, CDR2 FQNEAQ (reference sequence). V shed 5 bases and J 6 bases; nucleotides not matched to a gene: 6. CDR3 length: 14 amino acids. CDR3 bases: TGTGCCAGCAGCCATTGGGGGACAGATGAAAAACTGTTTTTT. This encodes CASSHWGTDEKLFF.

The chain employs TRBV29-1 and TRBJ2-1, with unresolved D. From germline, CDR1 is SQVTM and CDR2 ANQGSEA. V lost 5 bases, J lost 6 bases, and 14 bases lay in between. This CDR3 has 13 residues. CDR3 in DNA: TGCAGCGTTCTACAGAGGAGTGGCAATGAGCAGTTCTTC. Its protein product is CSVLQRSGNEQFF.

The rearrangement joins TRBV6-2 or TRBV6-3 to TRBJ2-7; tentatively, D is TRBD1 or TRBD2 (5 bases each). Germline V gene sequence: CDR1 MNHEY, CDR2 SVGEGT. This CDR3 is 18 amino acids long. With 2 bases removed from V and 2 bases from J, the gap between germline ends came to 22 bases. CDR3 region: CASSYTLFGTDLTYEQYF. CDR3 in DNA: TGTGCCAGCAGTTACACGCTATTCGGGACCGACCTTACCTACGAGCAGTACTTC.

The chain links TRBV5-1 to TRBJ1-4; D remains unclear. CDR1 is SGHRS, CDR2 YFSETQ, per germline. CDR3 length: 15 amino acids. V lost 5 bases, J lost 0 bases, and 11 bases lay in between. The CDR3 sequence: CASSSDPATNEKLFF. The DNA of the CDR3 is TGCGCCAGCAGTTCTGACCCTGCAACTAATGAAAAACTGTTTTTT.

The sample holds one count of this clone. The chain's CDR3 is CASIRVRHGYTF. The CDR3, as DNA: TGTGCCAGCATTCGGGTGAGACATGGCTACACCTTC. The gene calls are TRBV13 and TRBJ1-2; D uncertain. Between the trimmed V and J ends, which lost 7 bases and 6 bases, there was a span of 12 bases. Germline CDR1 is PRHDT and CDR2 is FYEKMQ (reference sequence). This CDR3 comprises 12 residues.

This clone was seen only once. The V gene is TRBV9, the J gene TRBJ2-2; D uncertain. Trimming left V 2 bases short and J 1 base short, with 9 bases between. The CDR3 loop spans 15 amino acids. Germline V gene data show CDR1 as SGDLS and CDR2 as YYNGEE. The CDR3 here is CASSVRPMNTGELFF. CDR3 bases: TGTGCCAGCAGCGTTAGACCAATGAACACCGGGGAGCTGTTTTTT.

The CDR3 here is CASSPNRGETGELFF. The CDR3 region has the DNA TGTGCCAGCAGTCCGAACAGGGGCGAGACCGGGGAGCTGTTTTTT. The rearrangement joins TRBV7-3 to TRBJ2-2; 7 bases match TRBD1. CDR3 length: 15 residues. Germline V gene lookup returns CDR1 SGHTA and CDR2 FQGTGA. The trim removed 6 bases at V and 5 bases at J, leaving 9 bases unmatched.

CDR3 amino acids: CASSITSGSGYTQYF. DNA of the CDR3: TGCGCCAGCAGCATTACTAGCGGGAGCGGATATACGCAGTATTTT. V is TRBV5-1 and J is TRBJ2-3; 11 bases match TRBD2. V dropped 4 bases and J dropped 7; count of bases not matched to a gene: 8. The CDR3 covers 15 residues. Germline assignment: CDR1 SGHRS and CDR2 YFSETQ.

V usage is TRBV5-8 and J usage is TRBJ2-7; D is possibly TRBD1 (5 bases). This CDR3 is built from 12 residues. Looked up from germline, CDR1 is SGHTS and CDR2 is YDEGEE. V gave up 2 bases and J gave up 4 bases, with 7 bases separating them. CDR3 bases: TGTGCCAGCAGCTTAACAGGTTACGAGCAGTACGTC. As protein: CASSLTGYEQYV.

The chain is built from TRBV7-2 and TRBJ1-6; D might be TRBD1 (5 bases). Trimming cost V 2 bases and J 0 bases, with 11 bases left between them. Germline-derived CDR1 and CDR2 are SGHTA and FQGNSA. The CDR3 spans 17 residues. The CDR3 region is CASSLIAGGSYNSPLHF. CDR3 nucleotides: TGTGCCAGCAGCTTAATCGCCGGGGGCTCCTATAATTCACCCCTCCACTTT.

This chain links TRBV18 with TRBJ2-1; D unclear. CDR1 and CDR2 from the germline V gene are KGHSH and LQKENI. The CDR3 has 13 amino acids. V was clipped by 3 bases and J by 6 bases, with 9 bases between them. The CDR3 nucleotides are TGTGCCAGCTCACCTGGGCTTCTCAATGAGCAGTTCTTC. It is translated as CASSPGLLNEQFF. Variable domain in full (rest from reference TRBV18 and TRBJ2-1): NAGVMQNPRHLVRRRGQEARLRCSPMKGHSHVYWYRQLPEEGLKFMVYLQKENIIDESGMPKERFSAEFPKEGPSILRIQQVVRGDSAAYFCASSPGLLNEQFFGPGTRLTVL.

The CDR3 spells CASSLGLSGGYNEQFF. The DNA of the CDR3 is TGTGCCAGCAGCTTGGGTCTTAGCGGGGGCTACAATGAGCAGTTCTTC. V is TRBV5-4 and J is TRBJ2-1; 9 bases are shared with TRBD2. The junction had 4 bases not matched to a gene; V was cut back by 0 bases and J by 3 bases. CDR3 length: 16 residues. Germline CDR1 SGHNT, CDR2 YYREEE (reference sequence).

This chain connects TRBV9 to TRBJ1-1; D is unclear. The CDR3 consists of 15 residues. The V gene lost 0 bases and the J gene lost 3 bases, with 12 bases spanning the gap. Germline V gene data show CDR1 as SGDLS and CDR2 as YYNGEE. Written as DNA, the CDR3 is TGTGCCAGCAGCGTAGATGCCGGGGTGGACACTGAAGCTTTCTTT. It yields the protein CASSVDAGVDTEAFF.

The CDR3 DNA sequence: TGTGCCAGCAGTCGACAAGGCGGGTCCTACGAGCAGTACGTC. Protein product: CASSRQGGSYEQYV. The chain couples TRBV28 to TRBJ2-7, with a tentative D call TRBD2 (5 bases). Germline V gene sequence: CDR1 MDHEN, CDR2 SYDVKM. V gave up 5 bases and J gave up 1 base, with 12 bases separating them. CDR3 length equals 14 residues.

As concerns this clone: The same CDR3 can be traced to other DNA sequences in this sample. This chain connects TRBV5-1 to TRBJ2-2, with 7 bases fitting TRBD1. Germline CDR1 reads SGHRS; CDR2 reads YFSETQ. V trimming: 5 bases; J trimming: 0 bases; junction bases outside the gene matches: 1. This CDR3 contains 14 residues. CDR3 sequence: CASRGTANTGELFF. CDR3 sequence (DNA): TGCGCCAGCAGAGGGACAGCGAACACCGGGGAGCTGTTTTTT. The complete variable domain, with remaining parts taken from reference TRBV5-1 and TRBJ2-2, reads KAGVTQTPRYLIKTRGQQVTLSCSPISGHRSVSWYQQTPGQGLQFLFEYFSETQRNKGNFPGRFSGRQFSNSRSEMNVSTLELGDSALYLCASRGTANTGELFFGEGSRLTVL.

The V and J genes are TRBV5-1 and TRBJ2-1; 7 bases match TRBD2. The V gene's germline CDR1 is SGHRS and CDR2 YFSETQ. V dropped 5 bases and J dropped 0; count of bases not matched to a gene: 5. The CDR3 has 15 amino acids. The CDR3 sequence is CASSQASGSYNEQFF. The DNA of the CDR3 is TGCGCCAGCAGTCAGGCTAGCGGCTCCTACAATGAGCAGTTCTTC.

J is TRBJ2-3 and V is TRBV3-1 (or the pseudogene TRBV3-2); D gene uncertain. Germline CDR1 reads LGHDT; CDR2 reads YNNKEL (reference sequence). With 4 bases removed from V and 10 bases from J, the gap between germline ends came to 15 bases. The CDR3 extends over 13 amino acids. The CDR3 bases are TGTGCCAGCAGCCCCTCTAGAACGAGGCCGCAGTATTTT. Its protein is CASSPSRTRPQYF.

This chain uses TRBV20-1 with TRBJ2-1, with D tentatively TRBD1 or TRBD2 (6 bases each). Germline CDR1 reads DFQATT; CDR2 reads SNEGSKA (reference sequence). Trimming pared 2 bases from V and 9 bases from J, leaving 8 bases between. The CDR3 sequence is 11 residues long. The CDR3 loop reads CSARRGVEQFF. Here the CDR3 DNA reads TGCAGTGCTAGAAGGGGGGTTGAGCAGTTCTTC.

Only a few counts were recorded for this clone. V gene TRBV5-1 combines with J gene TRBJ2-7, with 11 bases lining up with TRBD2. The CDR3 covers 18 residues. CDR1 SGHRS and CDR2 YFSETQ come from the germline V gene. V gave up 0 bases and J gave up 2 bases; unmatched junction bases: 10. The CDR3 loop is CASSLAPRTSGFTYEQYV. The CDR3 nucleotides are TGCGCCAGCAGCTTGGCCCCTCGGACTAGCGGGTTCACCTACGAGCAGTACGTC.

This rearrangement joins TRBV27 to TRBJ1-5; D is ambiguous. The CDR3 length is 15 residues. V shed 4 bases and J shed 0 bases, with 10 bases lying between them. Per germline, CDR1 MNHEY and CDR2 SMNVEV (reference sequence). In DNA form, the CDR3 reads TGTGCCAGCAGTTACGTCTCTCATAGCAATCAGCCCCAGCATTTT. Translating it yields CASSYVSHSNQPQHF.